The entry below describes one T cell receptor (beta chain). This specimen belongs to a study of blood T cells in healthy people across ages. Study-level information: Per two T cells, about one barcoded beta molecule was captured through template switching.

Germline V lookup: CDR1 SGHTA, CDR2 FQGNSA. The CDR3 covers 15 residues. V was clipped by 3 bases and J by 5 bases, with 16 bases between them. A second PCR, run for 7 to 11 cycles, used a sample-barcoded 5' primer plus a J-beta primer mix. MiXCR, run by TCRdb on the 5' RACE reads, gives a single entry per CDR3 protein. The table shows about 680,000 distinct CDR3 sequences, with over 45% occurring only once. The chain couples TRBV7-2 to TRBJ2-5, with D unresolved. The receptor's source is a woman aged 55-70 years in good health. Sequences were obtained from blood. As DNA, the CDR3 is TGTGCCAGCAGCTTGCCGGGTCCCAGGTCGGAGACCCAGTACTTC. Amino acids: CASSLPGPRSETQYF.